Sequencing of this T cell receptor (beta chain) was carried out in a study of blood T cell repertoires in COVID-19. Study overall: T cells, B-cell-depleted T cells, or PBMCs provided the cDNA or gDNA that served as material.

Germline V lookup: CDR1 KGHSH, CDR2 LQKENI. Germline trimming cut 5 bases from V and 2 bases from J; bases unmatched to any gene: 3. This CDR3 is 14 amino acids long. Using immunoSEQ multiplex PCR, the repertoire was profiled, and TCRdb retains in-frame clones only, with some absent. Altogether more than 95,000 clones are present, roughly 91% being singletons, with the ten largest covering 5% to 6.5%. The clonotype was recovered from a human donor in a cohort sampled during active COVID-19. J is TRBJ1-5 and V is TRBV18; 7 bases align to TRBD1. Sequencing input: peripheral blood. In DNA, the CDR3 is TGTGCCAGCTCAGACCAGGGGGGCAATCAGCCCCAGCATTTT. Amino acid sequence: CASSDQGGNQPQHF.